Listed below are T cell receptor beta chains from one sample, sequenced in a study of blood T cell repertoires in COVID-19. The protocol was immunoSEQ multiplex PCR, while the TCRdb copy is restricted to in-frame clones and leaves out a portion. This table has around 170,000 clones, around 84% appearing once. Sequenced material: peripheral blood. The receptors derive from a man aged 30-40 years with active or convalescent COVID-19. CDR3s include the opening cysteine and the closing phenylalanine or tryptophan. D genes are given only for firm matches.

J gene: TRBJ1-5; D gene: .; V gene: TRBV30; CDR3 protein: CAWSVTYNQPQHF
J gene: TRBJ1-1; D gene: .; V gene: TRBV19; CDR3 protein: CASSIGGAHTEAFF
J gene: TRBJ1-5; D gene: .; V gene: TRBV19; CDR3 protein: CASSIDRMGGQPQHF
J gene: TRBJ2-5; D gene: TRBD2; V gene: TRBV24-1; CDR3 protein: CATSRTRTSGMGQETQYF
J gene: TRBJ2-1; D gene: TRBD1; V gene: TRBV5-1; CDR3 protein: CASSTGTGGGNEQFF
J gene: TRBJ1-1; D gene: .; V gene: TRBV9; CDR3 protein: CASRVAGKNTEAFF
J gene: TRBJ1-1; D gene: TRBD1; V gene: TRBV5-6; CDR3 protein: CASSRGQGNTEAFF
J gene: TRBJ2-3; D gene: TRBD2; V gene: TRBV6-5; CDR3 protein: CASSLGLAASTDTQYF
J gene: TRBJ1-5; D gene: .; V gene: TRBV7-2; CDR3 protein: CASSFSSGGSNQPQHF
J gene: TRBJ1-5; D gene: .; V gene: TRBV4-1; CDR3 protein: CASSQDRQSQPQHF
J gene: TRBJ1-2; D gene: .; V gene: TRBV30; CDR3 protein: CAWNRIESVSIGYTF
J gene: TRBJ2-4; D gene: .; V gene: TRBV6-5; CDR3 protein: CASITDAAEGNIQYF
J gene: TRBJ1-6; D gene: TRBD1; V gene: TRBV28; CDR3 protein: CASCATGTLGANSPLHF
J gene: TRBJ1-3; D gene: .; V gene: TRBV12-3/TRBV12-4; CDR3 protein: CASRIRGANTIYF
J gene: TRBJ2-3; D gene: TRBD2; V gene: TRBV2; CDR3 protein: CASSDSLAGSSTDTQYF
J gene: TRBJ1-2; D gene: .; V gene: TRBV5-1; CDR3 protein: CASSRGDSPPGLFYGYTF
J gene: TRBJ1-4; D gene: .; V gene: TRBV21-1; CDR3 protein: CASSTPRPGQGRATNEKLFF
J gene: TRBJ1-2; D gene: TRBD1; V gene: TRBV30; CDR3 protein: CAWSALEGARGYTF
J gene: TRBJ1-2; D gene: TRBD1; V gene: TRBV30; CDR3 protein: CAWARQGAEGYTF
J gene: TRBJ2-3; D gene: .; V gene: TRBV7-2; CDR3 protein: CASSPLARATDTQYF
J gene: TRBJ1-4; D gene: TRBD1; V gene: TRBV5-1; CDR3 protein: CASSLIRDRRLTNEKLFF
J gene: TRBJ2-1; D gene: .; V gene: TRBV11-2; CDR3 protein: CASSSGRGGINEQFF
J gene: TRBJ2-6; D gene: .; V gene: TRBV7-9; CDR3 protein: CASSPRTGRTSGANVLTF
J gene: TRBJ1-1; D gene: .; V gene: TRBV30; CDR3 protein: CAWSVFSGLVTEAFF
J gene: TRBJ2-3; D gene: TRBD1; V gene: TRBV27; CDR3 protein: CASSLLDRGGTDTQYF
J gene: TRBJ2-1; D gene: .; V gene: TRBV11-2; CDR3 protein: CASSLDEAGGYEQFF
J gene: TRBJ2-5; D gene: .; V gene: TRBV6-6; CDR3 protein: CASSYGTGLETQYF
J gene: TRBJ1-1; D gene: .; V gene: TRBV14; CDR3 protein: CASSQGQAYMNTEAFF
J gene: TRBJ2-1; D gene: .; V gene: TRBV25-1; CDR3 protein: CASSDGLAYSYNEQFF
J gene: TRBJ1-3; D gene: TRBD1; V gene: TRBV11-2; CDR3 protein: CASSLVVGDRRVPGNTIYF
J gene: TRBJ2-5; D gene: TRBD2; V gene: TRBV4-1; CDR3 protein: CASSQVAGAARETQYF
J gene: TRBJ2-1; D gene: .; V gene: TRBV11-2; CDR3 protein: CASSLAGDPYNEQFF
J gene: TRBJ1-3; D gene: .; V gene: TRBV30; CDR3 protein: CAWSVGGISGNTIYF
J gene: TRBJ2-1; D gene: TRBD1; V gene: TRBV10-3; CDR3 protein: CAISEGTGGAGTAVQFF
J gene: TRBJ2-1; D gene: .; V gene: TRBV28; CDR3 protein: CASSFLNEQFF
J gene: TRBJ2-3; D gene: .; V gene: TRBV30; CDR3 protein: CAWSAGELGRDTQYF
J gene: TRBJ2-2; D gene: .; V gene: TRBV7-9; CDR3 protein: CASSLEGTGELFF
J gene: TRBJ2-2; D gene: TRBD2; V gene: TRBV27; CDR3 protein: CARGSGGATGELFF
J gene: TRBJ2-7; D gene: TRBD2; V gene: TRBV18; CDR3 protein: CASSPIAGGATYEQYF
J gene: TRBJ2-2; D gene: .; V gene: TRBV25-1; CDR3 protein: CASSRPQGGIVTGELFF
J gene: TRBJ2-5; D gene: TRBD1; V gene: TRBV3-1/TRBV3-2; CDR3 protein: CASSPRGRGETQYF
J gene: TRBJ1-1; D gene: .; V gene: TRBV7-9; CDR3 protein: CASSLGYREQAFF
J gene: TRBJ1-1; D gene: .; V gene: TRBV30; CDR3 protein: CAGGFGTEAFF
J gene: TRBJ2-3; D gene: TRBD2; V gene: TRBV7-9; CDR3 protein: CASSLMTLAGWDRTDTQYF
J gene: TRBJ2-7; D gene: .; V gene: TRBV10-3; CDR3 protein: CAIGRQGRDEQYF
J gene: TRBJ2-7; D gene: .; V gene: TRBV7-2; CDR3 protein: CASSPYGTSHEQYF
J gene: TRBJ1-2; D gene: TRBD1; V gene: TRBV30; CDR3 protein: CAWSDRAGGRLSYGYTF